Presented here are 10 T cell receptor beta chains from one specimen sequenced in a study of T cell responses to AZD1222 COVID-19 vaccine. Data came from immunoSEQ multiplex PCR; TCRdb stores just in-frame clones and leaves some out. The sample includes 130,000 to 150,000 clones, roughly nine tenths seen only once; the top ten take more than 1.4%. The sequencing here drew on peripheral blood, taken on day 0 of AZD1222 vaccination. The origin of the receptors is an adult in good health.

Regarding this clone: Compared with germline, one end of the junction differs, possibly owing to a read error. The chain employs TRBV2 and TRBJ2-1, with TRBD2 identical over 14 bases. The CDR3 spans 13 residues. The V gene's germline CDR1 is SNHLY and CDR2 FYNNEI. Here the CDR3 reads CASRTTSGRAGLF. The CDR3 DNA follows: TGTGCCAGCAGAACGACTAGCGGGAGGGCTGGGCTCTTC.

The chain recombines TRBV7-2 with TRBJ2-1; D is possibly TRBD1 (6 bases). The germline V gene encodes CDR1 SGHTA and CDR2 FQGNSA. This CDR3 has 15 amino acids. V lost 6 bases, J lost 7 bases, and 19 bases lay in between. CDR3 sequence: CASSFLGTQGNEQFF. In nucleotides, the CDR3 is TGTGCCAGCAGTTTTCTCGGGACCCAGGGGAATGAGCAGTTCTTC.

The V and J genes are TRBV7-2 and TRBJ1-1; the D gene is possibly TRBD1 (5 bases). CDR1 is SGHTA and CDR2 is FQGNSA in the germline V gene. V gave up 6 bases and J gave up 4 bases, with 15 bases separating them. This CDR3 comprises 14 residues. The CDR3: CASSERGRSTEAFF. DNA for the CDR3: TGTGCCAGCAGTGAAAGGGGTCGGAGCACTGAAGCTTTCTTT.

V and J are TRBV7-8 and TRBJ2-3; the match to TRBD2 covers 13 bases. V lost 3 bases, J lost 0 bases, and 6 bases stayed unmatched. CDR1 and CDR2 (germline): SGHVS, FQNEAQ. The CDR3 extends over 18 amino acids. For the CDR3, the DNA is TGTGCCAGCAGCTTGGGACTAGCGGGGCGCCCTAGCACAGATACGCAGTATTTT. This gives the protein CASSLGLAGRPSTDTQYF.

V and J are TRBV6-5 and TRBJ1-1; 8 bases align to TRBD1. V lost 5 bases and J lost 0; bases outside the gene matches: 5. Germline V gives CDR1 MNHEY, CDR2 SVGAGI. This CDR3 has 15 amino acids. CDR3 sequence (DNA): TGTGCCAGCAGTCCGCGGACAGGGATGAACACTGAAGCTTTCTTT. It translates to CASSPRTGMNTEAFF.

The chain carries TRBV5-6 and TRBJ1-1; D is unclear. The CDR3 contains 12 residues. CDR1 SGHDT and CDR2 YYEEEE come from the germline V gene. The V end was cut by 0 bases, the J end by 8 bases, with 8 bases between. The CDR3 here is CASSLGAREAFF. The CDR3 DNA sequence: TGTGCCAGCAGCTTGGGCGCCCGGGAAGCTTTCTTT.

The rearrangement joins TRBV4-3 to TRBJ2-1; no clear D gene. Germline values: CDR1 LGHNA, CDR2 YSLEER. V lost 0 bases and J lost 10, with 13 bases in between. The length of the CDR3 is 14 residues. The CDR3 protein is CASSQDRAGREQFF. The DNA for the CDR3 is TGCGCCAGCAGCCAAGATCGTGCAGGCCGCGAGCAGTTCTTC.

The chain uses TRBV3-1 (or the pseudogene TRBV3-2) and TRBJ2-7; 16 bases align to TRBD2. Trimming cost V 2 bases and J 7 bases; bases outside gene matches: 8. Germline CDR1 reads LGHDT; CDR2 reads YNNKEL (reference sequence). This CDR3 comprises 17 residues. CDR3 coding DNA: TGTGCCAGCAGCCAACCGGGACTAGCGGGAGGGCCGGGGGAGCAGTACTTC. Amino acids: CASSQPGLAGGPGEQYF.

This chain joins TRBV27 and TRBJ2-2, with 9 bases matching TRBD1. Germline V gene lookup returns CDR1 MNHEY and CDR2 SMNVEV (reference sequence). This CDR3 contains 14 residues. V lost 10 bases and J lost 5; bases outside the gene matches: 8. The CDR3 nucleotides read TGTGCCACTATAGGGACAGGGTGGACCGGGGAGCTGTTTTTT. Its translation is CATIGTGWTGELFF.

The chain carries TRBV6-2 or TRBV6-3 and TRBJ2-1; 9 bases are shared with TRBD1. Germline CDR1 MNHEY, CDR2 SVGEGT. With V trimmed by 5 bases and J by 2 bases, 10 bases remained unmatched. The CDR3 consists of 17 residues. Here the CDR3 reads CASSPLPGTGTYNEQFF. CDR3 coding DNA: TGTGCCAGCAGTCCCCTTCCCGGGACAGGGACCTACAATGAGCAGTTCTTC.